This T cell receptor beta chain was recovered during a study of T cells in Graves' hyperthyroidism and ophthalmopathy. Amplified TCR beta CDR3 regions derived from RNA transcripts. HTBI primers were the set used in a first-round RT-PCR of the TCR CDR3. TCRdb recomputed calls from the multiplex PCR reads with MiXCR, one row per CDR3 protein. The sample has a few hundred thousand distinct CDR3 sequences; around 14% are singletons. The source material was blood. The clonotype originates from a woman aged 25 to 45 with Graves' hyperthyroidism that later progressed to Graves' ophthalmopathy.

The CDR3 nucleotides are TGTGCCAGTAGTGTGGACAGTGGCGATGAGCAGTTCTTC. This codes for CASSVDSGDEQFF. The V gene is TRBV19, the J gene TRBJ2-1; tentatively, D is TRBD1 (6 bases). The length of the CDR3 is 13 residues. The germline V gene encodes CDR1 LNHDA and CDR2 SQIVND (reference sequence). Trimming took 5 bases from V and 8 from J, leaving 13 bases between them.